This T cell receptor beta chain comes out of a study of T cells after yellow fever vaccination. Whole-study results and caveats: Subsequent to the booster, the majority of primary-vaccination clones reappeared (around 96% CD4, 88% CD8). Clonotype sharing between CD4 and CD8 compartments was small. Though weaker, the secondary response peaked faster, on day 5 versus 15.

J gave up 8 bases and V 0 bases, and 8 bases lay outside the gene matches. This CDR3 spans 16 amino acids. Germline CDR1 is SQVTM and CDR2 is ANQGSEA. Synthesis of TCR cDNA relied on 5'RACE template switching, which attached a universal primer site and UMIs. TCRdb reprocessed the 5' RACE reads via MiXCR and lists one record per CDR3 protein. The data contain 28,000 or so distinct CDR3 sequences, around 4.3% of them singletons. This clonotype was seen many times. Its antigen remains unidentified. V gene TRBV29-1 combines with J gene TRBJ2-1; 12 nucleotides align to TRBD2. This sample comprised CD8+ T cells sorted from PBMCs, obtained 5 days after the yellow fever booster vaccination. The TCR comes from a man aged 25-40 years who received the YFV17D yellow fever vaccine. The CDR3 bases are TGCAGCGTTGAAGATTTGCTAGCGGGAGGGCCCTATGAGCAGTTCTTC. This gives the protein CSVEDLLAGGPYEQFF.